This T cell receptor (beta chain) was sequenced in a study of beta chain features in type 1 diabetes. Turning to the study itself: The number of sorted cells examined across all samples was approximately 100 million.

Study results and caveats: People with Type 1 diabetes carried modestly yet significantly shorter TCRB CDR3s in all four CD4+ subsets. Shorter templates may be favored by PCR, equally so in patients and controls.

This clone was counted once. Its antigen is undetermined. The junction shows a germline mismatch at one end, possibly a read error. Sorting of CD4+ naive, central memory, regulatory and stem cell-like memory cells was performed via CD45RO/CCR7/CD25/CD127/CD95/CD27. Sorted populations all had greater than 98% purity. The authors reverse transcribed all of the isolated RNA, so sequencing captured expressed TCRB transcripts. The data were produced by immunoSEQ multiplex PCR, yet TCRdb's version contains in-frame clones alone and is incomplete. The sample has more than 20,000 clones, roughly 50% seen once. Sample: stem cell memory CD4+ T cells from blood. The receptor comes from a man under 40 with type 1 diabetes.

CDR3 sequence (DNA): TGTGCCAGAATACAGGGGGCGGTCCAGTTTAACTATGGCTACGCCTTC. It translates to CARIQGAVQFNYGYAF. The rearrangement joins TRBV25-1 to TRBJ1-2, with 9 nucleotides matching TRBD1. This CDR3 spans 16 amino acids. The germline V gene encodes CDR1 MGHDK and CDR2 SYGVNS.